A single sample gave rise to the 15 T cell receptor beta chains below, sequenced in a study of cytotoxic CD8 clonotypes in ibrutinib-treated CLL. Profiling relied on immunoSEQ multiplex PCR, and the TCRdb table lists in-frame clones only, not all of them. The table has some 200,000 clones, roughly three quarters seen once. The sample was PBMCs, taken after 12 months of ibrutinib treatment. The source of these receptors is a human donor with chronic lymphocytic leukemia.

The chain recombines TRBV12-5 with TRBJ1-2; tentatively, D is TRBD1 (5 bases). This CDR3 has 13 residues. Germline CDR1 reads LGHNT; CDR2 reads FRNRAP. The ends were cut back, 1 base at V and 4 bases at J, with 7 bases in the middle. The CDR3 spells CASGLGTSYGYTF. CDR3 bases: TGTGCTAGTGGTTTGGGGACAAGCTATGGCTACACCTTC.

The chain employs TRBV5-1 and TRBJ1-1, with a tentative D call TRBD1 (6 bases). The CDR3 length is 13 residues. Trimming shortened V by 2 bases and J by 10 bases, and 15 bases separated the two germline ends. Germline V gives CDR1 SGHRS, CDR2 YFSETQ. CDR3 sequence (DNA): TGCGCCAGCAGCTTTACAGGGTTTTCGAGAGCTTTCTTT. This codes for CASSFTGFSRAFF.

This chain links TRBV30 with TRBJ1-2; tentatively, D is TRBD1 (6 bases). The CDR3 is made up of 14 amino acids. Looked up from germline, CDR1 is GTSNPN and CDR2 is SVGIG (reference sequence). Trimming pared 4 bases from V and 1 base from J, leaving 13 bases between. CDR3 sequence reads: CAWTHPGVNYGYTF. The CDR3 DNA reads as TGTGCCTGGACCCATCCAGGGGTTAACTATGGCTACACCTTC.

This clone was detected only a few times. V is TRBV7-9 and J is TRBJ1-4; no clear D. The CDR3 runs to 14 residues. Deletions cut 6 bases from V and 3 bases from J, with 11 bases between. Germline CDR1 and CDR2: SEHNR and FQNEAQ (reference sequence). The DNA for the CDR3 is TGTGCCAGCAGGCCTTTAGGAGCTAATGAAAAACTGTTTTTT. This sequence encodes CASRPLGANEKLFF.

This rearrangement joins TRBV7-2 to TRBJ2-1; possible D gene TRBD1, 6 bases. The V and J ends lost 4 bases and 4 bases respectively, with 11 bases between them. Germline CDR1 and CDR2: SGHTA and FQGNSA. This CDR3 has 14 amino acids. Here the CDR3 DNA reads TGTGCCAGCAGCTACCCTGGACAGTACAATGAGCAGTTCTTC. This encodes CASSYPGQYNEQFF.

The gene calls are TRBV29-1 and TRBJ1-1, with TRBD1 matching over 11 bases. Germline trimming cut 6 bases from V and 7 bases from J; bases unmatched to any gene: 4. The germline gives CDR1 SQVTM, CDR2 ANQGSEA. The CDR3 is 12 amino acids. The CDR3 sequence is CSVGQGAIEAFF. The CDR3 nucleotides are TGCAGCGTAGGACAGGGGGCGATTGAAGCTTTCTTT.

The chain employs TRBV29-1 and TRBJ1-4; maybe TRBD1 (5 bases). Per the germline V gene, CDR1 is SQVTM and CDR2 is ANQGSEA. V gave up 5 bases and J gave up 4 bases, with 11 bases separating them. The CDR3 is 13 amino acids. For the CDR3, the DNA is TGCAGCGTTCCGGGACCGCTTAATGAAAAACTGTTTTTT. Translated: CSVPGPLNEKLFF.

This chain links TRBV5-1 with TRBJ1-4, with TRBD1 matching 7 bases. This CDR3 has 15 amino acids. Trimming removed 0 bases from V and 7 bases from J; junction bases left unmatched: 6. Germline V gene data show CDR1 as SGHRS and CDR2 as YFSETQ. The CDR3 region is CASSLGGGTVEKLFF. In nucleotides, the CDR3 is TGCGCCAGCAGCTTGGGCGGGGGGACAGTTGAAAAACTGTTTTTT.

V is TRBV5-6 and J is TRBJ1-2; TRBD1 aligns across 11 bases. V dropped 6 bases and J dropped 2; count of bases not matched to a gene: 3. Germline loops: CDR1 SGHDT, CDR2 YYEEEE. The CDR3 runs 14 residues. CDR3 sequence: CASNRDRGNYGYTF. In nucleotides, the CDR3 is TGTGCCAGCAACAGGGACAGGGGGAACTATGGCTACACCTTC.

Many counts were recorded for this clone. V is TRBV27 and J is TRBJ1-5, with TRBD1 matching over 8 bases. V dropped 6 bases and J dropped 3; count of bases not matched to a gene: 4. The CDR3 extends over 14 amino acids. Germline lookup yields CDR1 MNHEY and CDR2 SMNVEV (reference sequence). The CDR3 here is CASSRTGLNQPQHF. Written as DNA, the CDR3 is TGTGCCAGCAGCCGGACAGGGCTCAATCAGCCCCAGCATTTT.

This chain joins TRBV28 and TRBJ1-1; 8 nucleotides agree with TRBD1. CDR1 is MDHEN and CDR2 is SYDVKM in the germline V gene. This CDR3 region has 13 residues. The J segment lost 5 bases and the V segment lost 5 bases, leaving 4 bases of the junction unmatched. In nucleotides, the CDR3 is TGTGCCAGCAGTAGACAGGGGTGGACTGAAGCTTTCTTT. Protein: CASSRQGWTEAFF.

The CDR3 nucleotides are TGTGCCAGCAGTTACTCGAATAGCGGATCCTACGAGCAGTACTTC. It translates to CASSYSNSGSYEQYF. The rearrangement links TRBV6-5 to TRBJ2-7; tentative D call: TRBD2 (6 bases). Trimming pared 0 bases from V and 1 base from J, leaving 10 bases between. The CDR3 runs to 15 residues. Germline loops: CDR1 MNHEY, CDR2 SVGAGI.

This clone has just one count. The chain uses TRBV10-3 and TRBJ1-1; 10 bases map to TRBD1. V lost 5 bases to trimming and J lost 2 bases; unmatched junction nucleotides: 5. Germline V CDR1 and CDR2: ENHRY, SYGVKD. This CDR3 spans 15 amino acids. Written as DNA, the CDR3 is TGTGCCATCAGTTCGACAGGGGGCTTAAACACTGAAGCTTTCTTT. Protein: CAISSTGGLNTEAFF.

The chain has TRBV7-5 and TRBJ2-1; the table assigns TRBD2, which was not confirmed against the DNA. TRBV7-5 is annotated as a pseudogene. This CDR3 is 18 amino acids long. The CDR3 DNA reads TGTGTCAGAAGCCCTGCGGGTTGGGGGGATCTATTTTACAATGAGCAGTTCTTC. Its translation is CVRSPAGWGDLFYNEQFF.

This chain joins TRBV28 and TRBJ2-5; 10 bases fit TRBD1. The V gene's germline CDR1 is MDHEN and CDR2 SYDVKM. The CDR3 has 15 amino acids. The V and J ends lost 5 bases and 4 bases, in that order; junction bases with no gene match: 7. The CDR3 sequence is CASSPGQGGLETQYF. DNA for the CDR3: TGTGCCAGCAGTCCAGGACAGGGGGGCCTAGAGACCCAGTACTTC.